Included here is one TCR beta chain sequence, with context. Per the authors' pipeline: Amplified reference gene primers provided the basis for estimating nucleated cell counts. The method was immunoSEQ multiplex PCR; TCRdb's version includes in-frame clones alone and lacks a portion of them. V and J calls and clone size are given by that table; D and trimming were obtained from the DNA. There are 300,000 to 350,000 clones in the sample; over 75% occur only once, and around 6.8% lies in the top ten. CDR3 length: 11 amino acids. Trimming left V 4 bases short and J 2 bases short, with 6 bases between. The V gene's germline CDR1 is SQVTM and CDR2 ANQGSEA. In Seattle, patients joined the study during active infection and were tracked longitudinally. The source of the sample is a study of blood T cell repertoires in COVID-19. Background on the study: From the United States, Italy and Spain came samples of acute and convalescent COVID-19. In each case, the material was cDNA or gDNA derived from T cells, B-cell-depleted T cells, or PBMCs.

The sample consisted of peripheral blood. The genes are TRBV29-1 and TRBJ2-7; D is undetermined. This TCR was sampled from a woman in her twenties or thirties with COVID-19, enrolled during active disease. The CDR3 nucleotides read TGCAGCGTTGTTGGAGCCTACGAGCAGTACTTC. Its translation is CSVVGAYEQYF.